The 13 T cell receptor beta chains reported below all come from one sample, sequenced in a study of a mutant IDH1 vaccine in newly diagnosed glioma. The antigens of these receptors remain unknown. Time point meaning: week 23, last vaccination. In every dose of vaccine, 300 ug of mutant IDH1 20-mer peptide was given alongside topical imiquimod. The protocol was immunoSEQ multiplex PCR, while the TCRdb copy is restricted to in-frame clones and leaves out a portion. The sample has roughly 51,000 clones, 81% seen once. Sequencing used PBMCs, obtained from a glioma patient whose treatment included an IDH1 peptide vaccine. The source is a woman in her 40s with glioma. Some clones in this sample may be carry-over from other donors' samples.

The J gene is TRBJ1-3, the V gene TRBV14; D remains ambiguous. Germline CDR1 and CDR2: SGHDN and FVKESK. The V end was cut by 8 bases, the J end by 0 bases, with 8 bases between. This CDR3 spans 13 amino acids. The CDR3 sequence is CASQAFSGNTIYF. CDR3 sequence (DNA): TGTGCCAGCCAGGCGTTCTCTGGAAACACCATATATTTT. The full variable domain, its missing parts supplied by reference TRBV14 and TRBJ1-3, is EAGVTQFPSHSVIEKGQTVTLRCDPISGHDNLYWYRRVMGKEIKFLLHFVKESKQDESGMPNNRFLAERTGGTYSTLKVQPAELEDSGVYFCASQAFSGNTIYFGEGSWLTVV.

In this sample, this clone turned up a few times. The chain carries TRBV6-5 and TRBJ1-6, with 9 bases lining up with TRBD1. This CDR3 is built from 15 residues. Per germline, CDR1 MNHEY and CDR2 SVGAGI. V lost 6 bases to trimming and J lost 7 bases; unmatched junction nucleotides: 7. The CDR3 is CASRQGQGGNSPLHF. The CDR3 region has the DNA TGTGCCAGCAGGCAGGGACAGGGAGGGAATTCACCCCTCCACTTT.

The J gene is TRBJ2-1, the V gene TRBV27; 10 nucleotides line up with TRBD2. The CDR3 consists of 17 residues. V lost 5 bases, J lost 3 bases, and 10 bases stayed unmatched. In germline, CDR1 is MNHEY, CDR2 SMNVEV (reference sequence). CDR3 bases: TGTGCCAGCAGTCGCTATTCTAGCGGGGGAGTCTACAATGAGCAGTTCTTC. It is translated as CASSRYSSGGVYNEQFF.

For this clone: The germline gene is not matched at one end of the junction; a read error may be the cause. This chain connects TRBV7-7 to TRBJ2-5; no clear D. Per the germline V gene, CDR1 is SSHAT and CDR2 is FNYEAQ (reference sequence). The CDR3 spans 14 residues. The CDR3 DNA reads TGTGCTAGCAGCTTAGTTGTGGGCCAAGAGACCCAGTACTTC. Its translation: CASSLVVGQETQYF.

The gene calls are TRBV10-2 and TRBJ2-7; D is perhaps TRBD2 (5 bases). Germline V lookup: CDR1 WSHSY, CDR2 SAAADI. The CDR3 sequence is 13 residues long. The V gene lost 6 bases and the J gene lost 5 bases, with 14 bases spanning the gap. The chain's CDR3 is CASRPTGTHEQYF. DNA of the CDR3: TGCGCCAGCAGACCTACGGGAACCCACGAGCAGTACTTC.

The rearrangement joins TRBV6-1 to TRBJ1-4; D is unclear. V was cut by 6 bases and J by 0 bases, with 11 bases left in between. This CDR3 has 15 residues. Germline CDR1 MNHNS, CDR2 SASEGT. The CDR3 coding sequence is TGTGCCAGCAGAACGTCCTCCGCAACTAATGAAAAACTGTTTTTT. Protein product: CASRTSSATNEKLFF.

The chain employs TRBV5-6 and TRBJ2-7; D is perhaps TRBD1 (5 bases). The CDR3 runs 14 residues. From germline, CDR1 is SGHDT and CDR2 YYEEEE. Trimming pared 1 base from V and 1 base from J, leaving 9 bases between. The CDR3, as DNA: TGTGCCAGCAGCTTGCCGGACACATCCTACGAGCAGTACTTC. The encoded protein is CASSLPDTSYEQYF.

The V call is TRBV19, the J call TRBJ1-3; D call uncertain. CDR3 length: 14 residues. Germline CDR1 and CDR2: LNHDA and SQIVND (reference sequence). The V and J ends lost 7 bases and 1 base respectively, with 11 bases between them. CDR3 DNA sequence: TGTGCCAGTACTACGGACTGGTCTGGAAACACCATATATTTT. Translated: CASTTDWSGNTIYF. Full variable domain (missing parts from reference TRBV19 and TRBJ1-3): DGGITQSPKYLFRKEGQNVTLSCEQNLNHDAMYWYRQDPGQGLRLIYYSQIVNDFQKGDIAEGYSVSREKKESFPLTVTSAQKNPTAFYLCASTTDWSGNTIYFGEGSWLTVV.

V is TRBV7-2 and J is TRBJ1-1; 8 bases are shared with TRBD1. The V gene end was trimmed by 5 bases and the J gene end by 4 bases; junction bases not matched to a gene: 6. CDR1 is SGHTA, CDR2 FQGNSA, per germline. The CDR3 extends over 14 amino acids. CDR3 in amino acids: CASSATGGRTEAFF. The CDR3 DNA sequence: TGTGCCAGCAGCGCTACAGGGGGACGCACTGAAGCTTTCTTT.

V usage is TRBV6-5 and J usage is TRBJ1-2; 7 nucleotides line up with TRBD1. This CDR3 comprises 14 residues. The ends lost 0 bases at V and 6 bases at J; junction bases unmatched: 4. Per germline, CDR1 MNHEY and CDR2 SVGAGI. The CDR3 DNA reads TGTGCCAGCAGTTACTCAGGGGGCGCAAATGGCTACACCTTC. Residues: CASSYSGGANGYTF.

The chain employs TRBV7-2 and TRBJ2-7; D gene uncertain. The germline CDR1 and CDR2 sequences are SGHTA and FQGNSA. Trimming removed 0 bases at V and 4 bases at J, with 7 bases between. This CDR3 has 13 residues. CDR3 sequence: CASSLAMAYEQYF. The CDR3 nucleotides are TGTGCCAGCAGCTTAGCGATGGCTTACGAGCAGTACTTC. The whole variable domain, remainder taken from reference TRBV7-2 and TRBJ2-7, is GAGVSQSPSNKVTEKGKDVELRCDPISGHTALYWYRQSLGQGLEFLIYFQGNSAPDKSGLPSDRFSAERTGGSVSTLTIQRTQQEDSAVYLCASSLAMAYEQYFGPGTRLTVT.

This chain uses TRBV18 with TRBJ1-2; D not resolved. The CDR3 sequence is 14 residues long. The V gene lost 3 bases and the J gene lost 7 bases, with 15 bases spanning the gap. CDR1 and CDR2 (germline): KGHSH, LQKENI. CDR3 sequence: CASSPTERVVGYTF. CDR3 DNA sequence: TGTGCCAGCTCACCGACCGAGAGGGTCGTTGGCTACACCTTC.

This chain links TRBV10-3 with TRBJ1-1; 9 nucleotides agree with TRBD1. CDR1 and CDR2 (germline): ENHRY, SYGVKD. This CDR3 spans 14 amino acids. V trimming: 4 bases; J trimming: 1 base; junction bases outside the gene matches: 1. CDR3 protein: CAISGGQGNTEAFF. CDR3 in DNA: TGTGCCATCAGTGGGGGACAGGGGAACACTGAAGCTTTCTTT.